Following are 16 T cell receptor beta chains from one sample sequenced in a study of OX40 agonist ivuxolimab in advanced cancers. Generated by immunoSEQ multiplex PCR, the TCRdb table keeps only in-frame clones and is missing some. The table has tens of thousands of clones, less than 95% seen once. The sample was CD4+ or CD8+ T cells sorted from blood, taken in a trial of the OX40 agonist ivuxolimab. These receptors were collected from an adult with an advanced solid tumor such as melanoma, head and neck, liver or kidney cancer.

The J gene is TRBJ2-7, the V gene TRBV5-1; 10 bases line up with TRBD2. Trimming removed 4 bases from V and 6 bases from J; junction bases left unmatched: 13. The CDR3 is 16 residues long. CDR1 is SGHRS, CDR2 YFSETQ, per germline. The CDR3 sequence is CASSPTTSGDRREQYF. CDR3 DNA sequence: TGCGCCAGCAGCCCCACTACTAGCGGGGACCGCCGCGAGCAGTACTTC.

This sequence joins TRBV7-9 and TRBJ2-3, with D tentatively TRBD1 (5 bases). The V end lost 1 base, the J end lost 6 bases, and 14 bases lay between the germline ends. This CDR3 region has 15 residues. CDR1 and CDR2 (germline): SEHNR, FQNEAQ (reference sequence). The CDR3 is CASSLGGPGYDTQYF. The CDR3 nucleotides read TGTGCCAGCAGCTTAGGGGGCCCAGGGTACGATACGCAGTATTTT.

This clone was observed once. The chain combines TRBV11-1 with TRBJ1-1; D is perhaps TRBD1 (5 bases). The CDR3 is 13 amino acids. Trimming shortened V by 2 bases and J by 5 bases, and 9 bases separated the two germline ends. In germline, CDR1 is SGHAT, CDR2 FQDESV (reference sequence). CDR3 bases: TGTGCCAGCAGCTTACGGGGGGGGACTGAAGCTTTCTTT. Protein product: CASSLRGGTEAFF. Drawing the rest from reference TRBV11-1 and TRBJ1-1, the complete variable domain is EAEVAQSPRYKITEKSQAVAFWCDPISGHATLYWYRQILGQGPELLVQFQDESVVDDSQLPKDRFSAERLKGVDSTLKIQPAELGDSAMYLCASSLRGGTEAFFGQGTRLTVV.

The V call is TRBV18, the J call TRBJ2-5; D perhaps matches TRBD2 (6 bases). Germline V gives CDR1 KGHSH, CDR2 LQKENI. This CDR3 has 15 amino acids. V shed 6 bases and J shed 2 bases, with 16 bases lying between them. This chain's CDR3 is CASSPSPGGQETQYF. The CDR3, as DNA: TGTGCCAGCTCGCCCTCCCCCGGAGGGCAAGAGACCCAGTACTTC.

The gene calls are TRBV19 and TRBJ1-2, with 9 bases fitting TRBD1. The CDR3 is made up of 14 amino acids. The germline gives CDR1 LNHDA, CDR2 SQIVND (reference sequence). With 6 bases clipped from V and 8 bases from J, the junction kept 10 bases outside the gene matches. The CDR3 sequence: CASSVVQGAEGYTF. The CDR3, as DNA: TGTGCCAGTAGCGTGGTACAGGGGGCGGAGGGCTACACCTTC. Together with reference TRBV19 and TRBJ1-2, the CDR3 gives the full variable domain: DGGITQSPKYLFRKEGQNVTLSCEQNLNHDAMYWYRQDPGQGLRLIYYSQIVNDFQKGDIAEGYSVSREKKESFPLTVTSAQKNPTAFYLCASSVVQGAEGYTFGSGTRLTVV.

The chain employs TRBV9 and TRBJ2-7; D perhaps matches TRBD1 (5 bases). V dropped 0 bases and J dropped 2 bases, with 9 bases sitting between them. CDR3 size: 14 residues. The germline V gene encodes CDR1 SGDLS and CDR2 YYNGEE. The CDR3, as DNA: TGTGCCAGCAGCGTAGGGGGCCAAACCTACGAGCAGTACTTC. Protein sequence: CASSVGGQTYEQYF.

The CDR3 DNA reads TGCGCCAGCAGCTGGATGGCTAGCGGAGAGGGGGCCAACGTCCTGACTTTC. Its translation is CASSWMASGEGANVLTF. The chain links TRBV5-1 to TRBJ2-6; 7 bases match TRBD2. Germline V gene lookup returns CDR1 SGHRS and CDR2 YFSETQ. The CDR3 runs 17 residues. Trimming at V came to 3 bases and at J to 4 bases, leaving 10 bases not matched to a gene.

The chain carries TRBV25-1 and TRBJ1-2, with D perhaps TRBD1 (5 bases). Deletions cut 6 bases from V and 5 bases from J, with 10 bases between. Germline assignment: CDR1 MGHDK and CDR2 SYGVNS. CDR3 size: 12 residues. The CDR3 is CASRDTKYGYTF. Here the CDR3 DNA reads TGTGCCAGCAGGGACACCAAATATGGCTACACCTTC.

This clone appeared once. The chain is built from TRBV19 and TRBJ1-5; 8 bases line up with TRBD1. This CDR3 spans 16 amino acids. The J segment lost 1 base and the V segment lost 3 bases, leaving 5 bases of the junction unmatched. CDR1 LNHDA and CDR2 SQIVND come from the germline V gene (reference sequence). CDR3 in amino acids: CASSIQQGVSNQPQHF. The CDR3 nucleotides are TGTGCCAGTAGTATCCAACAGGGGGTCAGCAATCAGCCCCAGCATTTT.

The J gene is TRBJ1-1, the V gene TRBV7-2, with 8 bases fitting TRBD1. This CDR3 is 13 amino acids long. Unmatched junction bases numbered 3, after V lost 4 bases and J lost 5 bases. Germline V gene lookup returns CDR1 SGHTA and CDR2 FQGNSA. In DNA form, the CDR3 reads TGTGCCAGCAGCTCATACAGGGGGACTGAAGCTTTCTTT. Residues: CASSSYRGTEAFF.

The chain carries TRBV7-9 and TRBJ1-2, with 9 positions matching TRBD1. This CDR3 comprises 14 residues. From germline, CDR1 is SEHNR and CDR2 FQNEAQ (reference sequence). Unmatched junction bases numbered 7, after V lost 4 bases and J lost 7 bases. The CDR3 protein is CASSYRGRGGGYTF. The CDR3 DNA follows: TGTGCCAGCAGCTACAGGGGGCGTGGAGGTGGCTACACCTTC.

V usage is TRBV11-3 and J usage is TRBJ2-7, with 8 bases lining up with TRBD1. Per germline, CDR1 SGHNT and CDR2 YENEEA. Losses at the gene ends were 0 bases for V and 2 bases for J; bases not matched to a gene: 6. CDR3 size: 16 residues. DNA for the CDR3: TGTGCCAGCAGCTTAGAGGGACAGGTTAAGCCCTACGAGCAGTACTTC. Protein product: CASSLEGQVKPYEQYF.

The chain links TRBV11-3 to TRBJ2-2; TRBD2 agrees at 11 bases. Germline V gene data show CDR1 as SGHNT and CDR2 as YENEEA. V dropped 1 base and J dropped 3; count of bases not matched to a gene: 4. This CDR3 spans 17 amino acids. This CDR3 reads CASSLVAGGPYTGELFF. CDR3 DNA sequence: TGTGCCAGCAGCTTAGTAGCGGGAGGGCCTTACACCGGGGAGCTGTTTTTT. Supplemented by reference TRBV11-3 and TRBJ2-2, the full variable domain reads EAGVVQSPRYKIIEKKQPVAFWCNPISGHNTLYWYLQNLGQGPELLIRYENEEAVDDSQLPKDRFSAERLKGVDSTLKIQPAELGDSAVYLCASSLVAGGPYTGELFFGEGSRLTVL.

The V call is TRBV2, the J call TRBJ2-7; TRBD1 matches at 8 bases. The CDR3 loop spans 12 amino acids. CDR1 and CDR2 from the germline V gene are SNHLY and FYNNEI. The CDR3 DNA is TGTGCTAATGGACAGGGAGCCTACGAGCAGTACTTC. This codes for CANGQGAYEQYF.

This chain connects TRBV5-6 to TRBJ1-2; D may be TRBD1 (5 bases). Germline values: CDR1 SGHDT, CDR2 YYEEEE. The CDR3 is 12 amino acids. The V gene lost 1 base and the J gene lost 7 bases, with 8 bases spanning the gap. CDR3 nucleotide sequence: TGTGCCAGCAGCTTGTGGGGGTCTGGCTACACCTTC. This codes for CASSLWGSGYTF.

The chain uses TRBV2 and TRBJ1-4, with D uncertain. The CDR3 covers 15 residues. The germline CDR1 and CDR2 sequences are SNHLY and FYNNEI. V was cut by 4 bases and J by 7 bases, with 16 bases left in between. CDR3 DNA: TGTGCCAGCAGTGCAGAAGGGTGGGCACGTGAAAAACTGTTTTTT. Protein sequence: CASSAEGWAREKLFF.